The 28 T cell receptor beta chains listed next were all sequenced from one sample in a study of shared clonotypes between healthy human individuals. The repertoire was sequenced with immunoSEQ multiplex PCR; TCRdb's copy has only in-frame clones and lacks some. This sample has 80,000 to 100,000 clones, with over 60% found just once. The sequencing sample was made of memory CD8+ T cells sorted from blood. Subset here: CD45RO+ cells pooled with CCR7-negative TemRA cells. The receptor source for this set is a man aged 25-40 years in good health.

Notes on this clone: The junction shows a germline mismatch at one end, possibly a read error. J is TRBJ2-7 and V is TRBV28; D gene ambiguous. CDR1 is MDHEN, CDR2 SYDVKM, per germline. The CDR3 spans 14 residues. This CDR3 reads CASSLLTGADEQYF. The CDR3 coding sequence is TGTGCCAGCAGCTTATTAACGGGTGCAGACGAGCAGTACTTC.

The J gene is TRBJ2-7, the V gene TRBV5-1, with 9 bases aligning to TRBD1. Germline-derived CDR1 and CDR2 are SGHRS and YFSETQ. The CDR3 loop spans 14 amino acids. The V and J ends lost 7 bases and 6 bases, in that order; junction bases with no gene match: 11. CDR3 DNA: TGCGCCAGCTCGTGGGGACAGGGCGGAATCGAGCAGTACTTC. This translates into CASSWGQGGIEQYF.

The chain recombines TRBV19 with TRBJ2-3; D remains unclear. Germline V lookup: CDR1 LNHDA, CDR2 SQIVND (reference sequence). With 3 bases removed from V and 4 bases from J, the gap between germline ends came to 5 bases. This CDR3 contains 12 residues. CDR3 bases: TGTGCCAGTAGTATTCCCCCAGATACGCAGTATTTT. Amino acid sequence: CASSIPPDTQYF.

The V call is TRBV11-3, the J call TRBJ2-7, with a possible D match to TRBD2 (6 bases). This CDR3 spans 11 amino acids. Germline V gene lookup returns CDR1 SGHNT and CDR2 YENEEA. V lost 3 bases to trimming and J lost 9 bases, with 9 bases between them. This CDR3 reads CASSLGLGQYF. CDR3 sequence (DNA): TGTGCCAGCAGCTTGGGACTGGGGCAGTACTTC.

This clone was found a few times. The chain links TRBV25-1 to TRBJ2-2; a weak D match, TRBD1 (7 bases). The CDR3 has 16 amino acids. The V and J ends lost 8 bases and 4 bases respectively, with 20 bases between them. Germline assignment: CDR1 MGHDK and CDR2 SYGVNS. In DNA, the CDR3 is TGTGCCAGCTCCAGCCGGCAGGGGGGTTCCACCGGGGAGCTGTTTTTT. Translated: CASSSRQGGSTGELFF.

The V gene is TRBV6-5, the J gene TRBJ2-1, with 7 bases identical to TRBD2. CDR1 is MNHEY, CDR2 SVGAGI, per germline. The trim removed 4 bases at V and 6 bases at J, leaving 9 bases unmatched. This CDR3 has 15 residues. The CDR3 loop reads CASSFLAEGVNEQFF. CDR3 bases: TGTGCCAGCAGTTTCCTAGCGGAGGGCGTCAATGAGCAGTTCTTC.

The V gene is TRBV6-5, the J gene TRBJ2-7, with TRBD1 matching over 10 bases. CDR3 length: 16 residues. The germline gives CDR1 MNHEY, CDR2 SVGAGI. With V trimmed by 0 bases and J by 3 bases, 5 bases remained unmatched. CDR3 nucleotide sequence: TGTGCCAGCAGTTACTCCGGGACAGGGGAAGACTACGAGCAGTACTTC. Its translation is CASSYSGTGEDYEQYF.

The chain recombines TRBV28 with TRBJ1-2; D gene ambiguous. Germline V gives CDR1 MDHEN, CDR2 SYDVKM. This CDR3 comprises 13 residues. Between the trimmed V and J ends, which lost 2 bases and 5 bases, there was a span of 9 bases. The DNA for the CDR3 is TGTGCCAGCAGTTTAGCGTGGGGATATGGCTACACCTTC. It is translated as CASSLAWGYGYTF.

The chain combines TRBV27 with TRBJ1-5, with D maybe TRBD1 (5 bases). This CDR3 spans 16 amino acids. Trimming shortened V by 5 bases and J by 0 bases, and 14 bases separated the two germline ends. Germline loops: CDR1 MNHEY, CDR2 SMNVEV (reference sequence). Here the CDR3 reads CASSPYADSSNQPQHF. The DNA of the CDR3 is TGTGCCAGCAGTCCATATGCCGACAGTAGCAATCAGCCCCAGCATTTT.

The chain couples TRBV19 to TRBJ2-2; D is uncertain. Per the germline V gene, CDR1 is LNHDA and CDR2 is SQIVND (reference sequence). There are 15 residues in the CDR3. Deletions cut 2 bases from V and 2 bases from J, with 9 bases between. CDR3 nucleotide sequence: TGTGCCAGTAGTATAATCCCTTCAAACACCGGGGAGCTGTTTTTT. Residues: CASSIIPSNTGELFF.

The chain has TRBV10-1 and TRBJ2-3; TRBD2 matches 12 bases. There are 13 residues in the CDR3. V shed 5 bases, J shed 14 bases, and the junction held 8 bases outside the gene matches. Germline-derived CDR1 and CDR2 are WNHNN and SYGVQD (reference sequence). The CDR3 sequence: CASSRTSGTLVYF. DNA for the CDR3: TGCGCCAGCAGTCGGACTAGCGGGACGCTCGTGTATTTT.

A few counts support this clone. The gene calls are TRBV10-3 and TRBJ2-5; D is possibly TRBD2 (5 bases). Between the trimmed V and J ends, which lost 3 bases and 1 base, there was a span of 12 bases. This CDR3 is built from 15 residues. Per the germline V gene, CDR1 is ENHRY and CDR2 is SYGVKD. DNA for the CDR3: TGTGCCATCAGTGACCCTGGACTGATCCAAGAGACCCAGTACTTC. Translated: CAISDPGLIQETQYF.

J is TRBJ2-1 and V is TRBV28, with 7 bases identical to TRBD2. The CDR3 length is 15 residues. V shed 2 bases and J 5 bases; nucleotides not matched to a gene: 6. The germline CDR1 and CDR2 sequences are MDHEN and SYDVKM. The CDR3 DNA reads TGTGCCAGCAGTTTAGGCGGGAGAGTTGACAATGAGCAGTTCTTC. It encodes CASSLGGRVDNEQFF.

The V gene is TRBV19, the J gene TRBJ2-7; 8 positions match TRBD2. The V gene end was trimmed by 3 bases and the J gene end by 3 bases; junction bases not matched to a gene: 4. The CDR3 runs 14 residues. Germline CDR1 and CDR2: LNHDA and SQIVND (reference sequence). CDR3 region: CASSMIAGGYEQYF. The CDR3 region has the DNA TGTGCCAGTAGTATGATTGCGGGAGGCTACGAGCAGTACTTC.

This chain joins TRBV18 and TRBJ2-7; 7 nucleotides agree with TRBD1. The germline CDR1 and CDR2 sequences are KGHSH and LQKENI. This CDR3 contains 14 residues. Trimming cost V 5 bases and J 2 bases; bases outside gene matches: 6. The CDR3 is CASSVTGTAYEQYF. The CDR3 DNA sequence: TGTGCCAGCTCAGTAACAGGGACAGCCTACGAGCAGTACTTC. The whole variable domain, filled in from reference TRBV18 and TRBJ2-7, reads NAGVMQNPRHLVRRRGQEARLRCSPMKGHSHVYWYRQLPEEGLKFMVYLQKENIIDESGMPKERFSAEFPKEGPSILRIQQVVRGDSAAYFCASSVTGTAYEQYFGPGTRLTVT.

This chain connects TRBV4-2 to TRBJ2-7; D might be TRBD1 (6 bases). V lost 4 bases to trimming and J lost 3 bases, with 22 bases between them. The CDR3 runs to 17 residues. Germline V gene lookup returns CDR1 LGHNA and CDR2 YNFKEQ. The CDR3 coding sequence is TGTGCCAGCAGCCCCACAGGGTTAGGGGTGTTGGGCTACGAGCAGTACTTC. It codes for CASSPTGLGVLGYEQYF.

In DNA, the CDR3 is TGTGCCAGCAGTGACCTTGGACCGATCAATCAGCCCCAGCATTTT. Encoded protein: CASSDLGPINQPQHF. The chain links TRBV6-1 to TRBJ1-5; D is uncertain. The CDR3 has 15 residues. V lost 3 bases, J lost 3 bases, and 12 bases lay in between. Per the germline V gene, CDR1 is MNHNS and CDR2 is SASEGT.

The V gene is TRBV29-1, the J gene TRBJ2-2; no clear D gene. Trimming cost V 3 bases and J 3 bases, with 14 bases left between them. The CDR3 length is 15 residues. Germline V gene lookup returns CDR1 SQVTM and CDR2 ANQGSEA. The CDR3 DNA sequence: TGCAGCGTTGAGGAAGCCAGCCCCGACACCGGGGAGCTGTTTTTT. This encodes CSVEEASPDTGELFF.

The chain uses TRBV6-6 and TRBJ2-7; 7 nucleotides align to TRBD1. Per the germline V gene, CDR1 is MNHNY and CDR2 is SVGAGI (reference sequence). The CDR3 has 15 residues. The J segment lost 7 bases and the V segment lost 0 bases, leaving 9 bases of the junction unmatched. The CDR3: CASSYSETGIEEQYF. CDR3 bases: TGTGCCAGCAGTTACTCGGAGACAGGGATAGAGGAGCAGTACTTC.

This clone came up many times. The chain's CDR3 is CATSKGRDTDGDEQYF. CDR3 bases: TGTGCCACCAGCAAGGGGCGGGACACGGACGGGGACGAGCAGTACTTC. The rearrangement joins TRBV15 to TRBJ2-7; D tentatively fits TRBD1 or TRBD2 (6 bases each). Germline values: CDR1 LNHNV, CDR2 YYDKDF (reference sequence). This CDR3 region has 16 residues. V shed 4 bases and J shed 5 bases, with 21 bases lying between them.

V gene TRBV4-1 combines with J gene TRBJ1-1, with D perhaps TRBD1 (5 bases). The ends were cut back, 7 bases at V and 7 bases at J, with 19 bases in the middle. Germline CDR1 reads MGHRA; CDR2 reads YSYEKL. This CDR3 has 14 residues. CDR3 loop: CASTRTLNGGEAFF. In DNA form, the CDR3 reads TGCGCCAGCACCAGAACTCTTAACGGGGGTGAAGCTTTCTTT.

V and J are TRBV28 and TRBJ2-1; D gene unclear. The ends were cut back, 6 bases at V and 6 bases at J, with 12 bases in the middle. The length of the CDR3 is 13 residues. Germline-derived CDR1 and CDR2 are MDHEN and SYDVKM. The CDR3 spells CASRGTMGNEQFF. The DNA of the CDR3 is TGTGCCAGCAGAGGAACAATGGGCAATGAGCAGTTCTTC. Variable domain in full (rest from reference TRBV28 and TRBJ2-1): DVKVTQSSRYLVKRTGEKVFLECVQDMDHENMFWYRQDPGLGLRLIYFSYDVKMKEKGDIPEGYSVSREKKERFSLILESASTNQTSMYLCASRGTMGNEQFFGPGTRLTVL.

The chain recombines TRBV7-4 with TRBJ2-7; no firm D call. The CDR3 covers 13 residues. CDR1 and CDR2 from the germline V gene are SGHVT and SQSDAQ. V was trimmed by 1 base and J by 4 bases, leaving 8 bases between them. The CDR3 loop reads CASSLDPRYEQYF. CDR3 DNA: TGTGCCAGCAGCTTAGACCCCAGATACGAGCAGTACTTC.

This clone was recorded a few times. The chain carries TRBV1 and TRBJ2-1; the table's D call TRBD2 went unverified against the DNA. TRBV1 is a pseudogene segment. The CDR3 is 15 amino acids. The CDR3, as DNA: TGCACCAGCAGCCAAGTCCGAGGACTAGGAGTCGAGCAGTTCTTC. Its protein product is CTSSQVRGLGVEQFF.

The rearrangement joins TRBV6-6 to TRBJ2-3; 8 positions agree with TRBD2. V gave up 0 bases and J gave up 2 bases; unmatched junction bases: 4. The CDR3 has 16 residues. Per the germline V gene, CDR1 is MNHNY and CDR2 is SVGAGI (reference sequence). CDR3 loop: CASSYSREAHTDTQYF. DNA of the CDR3: TGTGCCAGCAGTTACTCGCGGGAGGCTCACACAGATACGCAGTATTTT.

The chain recombines TRBV6-9 with TRBJ2-7, with TRBD1 matching over 9 bases. The CDR3 is made up of 14 amino acids. CDR1 MNHGY and CDR2 SVAAGI come from the germline V gene. V was clipped by 5 bases and J by 3 bases; unmatched bases: 5. Written as DNA, the CDR3 is TGTGCCAGCAGTGCCTCGACAGGGGGCTACGAGCAGTACTTC. This codes for CASSASTGGYEQYF.

The rearrangement uses TRBV5-4 and TRBJ2-1; 10 bases line up with TRBD2. V gave up 7 bases and J gave up 9 bases; unmatched junction bases: 13. The germline gives CDR1 SGHNT, CDR2 YYREEE (reference sequence). The CDR3 contains 15 residues. Here the CDR3 reads CASGLAGGQVTEQFF. In nucleotides, the CDR3 is TGTGCCAGCGGATTAGCGGGAGGCCAGGTTACTGAGCAGTTCTTC.

Notes on this clone: At the DNA level, this CDR3 is encoded by other sequences in the same sample as well. The rearrangement links TRBV7-2 to TRBJ2-2; 12 nucleotides line up with TRBD2. The CDR3 runs 14 residues. Germline CDR1 reads SGHTA; CDR2 reads FQGNSA. J gave up 8 bases and V 4 bases, and 2 bases lay outside the gene matches. The CDR3 region has the DNA TGTGCCAGCAGCTCCGGACTAGCGGGAGGGGAGCTGTTTTTT. It encodes CASSSGLAGGELFF.